These T cell receptor beta chains were read from a single sample in a study of OX40 agonist ivuxolimab in advanced cancers. TCRdb keeps only in-frame clones here, not all; method: immunoSEQ multiplex PCR. Among about 70,000 clones listed, roughly 85% were seen once. Sequences were derived from CD4+ or CD8+ T cells sorted from blood, sampled in a trial of the OX40 agonist ivuxolimab. The receptors stem from an adult with an advanced solid tumor such as melanoma, head and neck, liver or kidney cancer. Both conserved end residues are part of each CDR3. Each record gives: J gene, D gene, clone size, V gene, CDR3 length, CDR3 DNA, CDR3 protein. A D gene is named only where the DNA matches it firmly. Clone size is shown for a subset of rows, as once, few, many or a class of expanded clone.

j_gene: TRBJ1-2
d_gene: TRBD1
abundance: NA
v_gene: TRBV5-8
len: 15
CDR3nt: TGTGCCAGCAGTTCCAGACAGGGGGCGGGTCTTGGCTACACCTTC
CDR3aa: CASSSRQGAGLGYTF

j_gene: TRBJ2-5
d_gene: TRBD2
abundance: NA
v_gene: TRBV27
len: 16
CDR3nt: TGTGCCAGCAGTTTTGTCCCTAGCGGGGGTTCAGAGACCCAGTACTTC
CDR3aa: CASSFVPSGGSETQYF

j_gene: TRBJ2-7
d_gene: NA
abundance: NA
v_gene: TRBV18
len: 15
CDR3nt: TGTGCCAGCTCACCAACTAGTTCCTCTCAAGACGAGCAGTACTTC
CDR3aa: CASSPTSSSQDEQYF

j_gene: TRBJ2-7
d_gene: TRBD2
abundance: NA
v_gene: TRBV11-2
len: 15
CDR3nt: TGTGCCAGCAGCTTAGAGTGGGCTTCGGGGGGCGAGCAGTACTTC
CDR3aa: CASSLEWASGGEQYF

j_gene: TRBJ2-1
d_gene: NA
abundance: NA
v_gene: TRBV7-3
len: 12
CDR3nt: TGTGCCAGCAGCTACCGTTCCGGTGAGCAGTTCTTC
CDR3aa: CASSYRSGEQFF

j_gene: TRBJ2-7
d_gene: NA
abundance: NA
v_gene: TRBV5-1
len: 14
CDR3nt: TGCGCCAGCAGCGCGGGACTTCGCTCCTACGAGCAGTACTTC
CDR3aa: CASSAGLRSYEQYF

j_gene: TRBJ1-4
d_gene: TRBD1
abundance: NA
v_gene: TRBV4-3
len: 18
CDR3nt: TGCGCCAGCAGCCAAGATGGGACAGGGGGCGCAACTAATGAAAAACTGTTTTTT
CDR3aa: CASSQDGTGGATNEKLFF

j_gene: TRBJ1-1
d_gene: TRBD1
abundance: NA
v_gene: TRBV15
len: 14
CDR3nt: TGTGCCACCAGCAGGCCGGGACAGGGGGCACAAGCTTTCTTT
CDR3aa: CATSRPGQGAQAFF

j_gene: TRBJ2-1
d_gene: NA
abundance: NA
v_gene: TRBV5-1
len: 15
CDR3nt: TGCGCCAGCAGCCCAGGAGGGGGCGCGTACAATGAGCAGTTCTTC
CDR3aa: CASSPGGGAYNEQFF

j_gene: TRBJ1-4
d_gene: NA
abundance: NA
v_gene: TRBV7-9
len: 17
CDR3nt: TGTGCCAGCAGCCTAAATCTCGGGGGGATTATCGATGAAAAACTGTTTTTT
CDR3aa: CASSLNLGGIIDEKLFF

j_gene: TRBJ2-5
d_gene: TRBD2
abundance: NA
v_gene: TRBV6-1
len: 15
CDR3nt: TGTGCCAGCAGTGATAGCGGGGGGGCTACGGAGACCCAGTACTTC
CDR3aa: CASSDSGGATETQYF

j_gene: TRBJ1-5
d_gene: NA
abundance: NA
v_gene: TRBV11-2
len: 16
CDR3nt: TGTGCCAGCAGCTTATTTGGCGGGAATAGCAATCAGCCCCAGCATTTT
CDR3aa: CASSLFGGNSNQPQHF

j_gene: TRBJ2-3
d_gene: NA
abundance: NA
v_gene: TRBV7-5
len: 14
CDR3nt: TGTGCCAGCAGCTCCACCTCGGTCACAGATACGCAGTATTTT
CDR3aa: CASSSTSVTDTQYF

j_gene: TRBJ1-1
d_gene: NA
abundance: NA
v_gene: TRBV6-1
len: 14
CDR3nt: TGTGCCAGCACCCAGGGACAACCGAACACTGAAGCTTTCTTT
CDR3aa: CASTQGQPNTEAFF

j_gene: TRBJ1-6
d_gene: TRBD1
abundance: NA
v_gene: TRBV11-3
len: 14
CDR3nt: TGTGCCAGCAGCTCGGGACAGAATAATTCACCCCTCCACTTT
CDR3aa: CASSSGQNNSPLHF

j_gene: TRBJ1-1
d_gene: NA
abundance: NA
v_gene: TRBV19
len: 16
CDR3nt: TGTGCCAGTAGTATAGAAAGAGAAGCTGGGGACACTGAAGCTTTCTTT
CDR3aa: CASSIEREAGDTEAFF

j_gene: TRBJ2-7
d_gene: NA
abundance: once
v_gene: TRBV5-5
len: 14
CDR3nt: TGTGCCAGCAGCTATTCATCGAGCTCCTACGAGCAGTACTTC
CDR3aa: CASSYSSSSYEQYF

j_gene: TRBJ1-2
d_gene: TRBD1
abundance: NA
v_gene: TRBV10-3
len: 16
CDR3nt: TGTGCCATCAGTGGGGGACAGGGGATAGGTAACTATGGCTACACCTTC
CDR3aa: CAISGGQGIGNYGYTF

j_gene: TRBJ2-1
d_gene: TRBD2
abundance: NA
v_gene: TRBV12-5
len: 14
CDR3nt: TGTGCTAGTGGTTTGGACGGGGGGGCAATTGAGCAGTTCTTC
CDR3aa: CASGLDGGAIEQFF

j_gene: TRBJ2-7
d_gene: TRBD1
abundance: once
v_gene: TRBV5-1
len: 15
CDR3nt: TGCGCCAGCAGCCCCACAGGGGATGGGGTCTACGAGCAGTACTTC
CDR3aa: CASSPTGDGVYEQYF

j_gene: TRBJ2-3
d_gene: NA
abundance: NA
v_gene: TRBV2
len: 14
CDR3nt: TGTGCCAGCAGTGAAGACAGGGACACAGATACGCAGTATTTT
CDR3aa: CASSEDRDTDTQYF

j_gene: TRBJ2-3
d_gene: NA
abundance: NA
v_gene: TRBV6-1
len: 14
CDR3nt: TGTGCCAGCAGTGAACGGGGGTTTCCAGATACGCAGTATTTT
CDR3aa: CASSERGFPDTQYF

j_gene: TRBJ1-5
d_gene: NA
abundance: NA
v_gene: TRBV2
len: 15
CDR3nt: TGTGCCAGCACCTTAGAGGGTATAAGCAATCAGCCCCAGCATTTT
CDR3aa: CASTLEGISNQPQHF

j_gene: TRBJ1-4
d_gene: TRBD1
abundance: NA
v_gene: TRBV27
len: 13
CDR3nt: TGTGCCAGCAGTTTCTCACAGGGGGCGCAACTGTTTTTT
CDR3aa: CASSFSQGAQLFF

j_gene: TRBJ1-3
d_gene: TRBD1
abundance: NA
v_gene: TRBV7-9
len: 18
CDR3nt: TGTGCCAGCAGCTTAGGGGTCCCAGGGGGCGACTCTGGAAACACCATATATTTT
CDR3aa: CASSLGVPGGDSGNTIYF

j_gene: TRBJ2-5
d_gene: TRBD2
abundance: NA
v_gene: TRBV9
len: 16
CDR3nt: TGTGCCAGCAGCGTAGTCCCGACTAGCGGGGCGGAGACCCAGTACTTC
CDR3aa: CASSVVPTSGAETQYF

j_gene: TRBJ1-1
d_gene: NA
abundance: NA
v_gene: TRBV6-5
len: 13
CDR3nt: TGTGCCAGCGAACAGACAGTGAACACTGAAGCTTTCTTT
CDR3aa: CASEQTVNTEAFF

j_gene: TRBJ2-7
d_gene: TRBD1
abundance: NA
v_gene: TRBV27
len: 14
CDR3nt: TGTGCCAGCAGTCTCAGACAGGGCCCTTACGAGCAGTACTTC
CDR3aa: CASSLRQGPYEQYF

j_gene: TRBJ1-5
d_gene: NA
abundance: NA
v_gene: TRBV6-1
len: 13
CDR3nt: TGTGCCAGCATGGAGTATAGCAATCAGCCCCAGCATTTT
CDR3aa: CASMEYSNQPQHF

j_gene: TRBJ2-3
d_gene: TRBD1
abundance: NA
v_gene: TRBV5-6
len: 15
CDR3nt: TGTGCCAGCAGCTGGGGACAGGGGGCAAAAGATACGCAGTATTTT
CDR3aa: CASSWGQGAKDTQYF

j_gene: TRBJ2-3
d_gene: TRBD2
abundance: NA
v_gene: TRBV9
len: 13
CDR3nt: TGTGCCAGCGGACGGGGGGGCCTGGATACGCAGTATTTT
CDR3aa: CASGRGGLDTQYF

j_gene: TRBJ2-5
d_gene: NA
abundance: NA
v_gene: TRBV6-6
len: 15
CDR3nt: TGTGCCAGCAGTTACTCGGAGTCGATCGAAGAGACCCAGTACTTC
CDR3aa: CASSYSESIEETQYF

j_gene: TRBJ1-4
d_gene: NA
abundance: few
v_gene: TRBV29-1
len: 11
CDR3nt: TGCAGCGTTGATTTGAATGAAAAACTGTTTTTT
CDR3aa: CSVDLNEKLFF

j_gene: TRBJ2-7
d_gene: NA
abundance: NA
v_gene: TRBV7-9
len: 16
CDR3nt: TGTGCCAGCAGCTTTGGATCAGCCGGAACGCGCTACGAGCAGTACTTC
CDR3aa: CASSFGSAGTRYEQYF

j_gene: TRBJ1-6
d_gene: TRBD1
abundance: NA
v_gene: TRBV19
len: 15
CDR3nt: TGTGCCTCACAGCTGGGAGCAGGGGGCAGGTCACCCCTCCACTTT
CDR3aa: CASQLGAGGRSPLHF

j_gene: TRBJ1-4
d_gene: NA
abundance: NA
v_gene: TRBV4-1
len: 11
CDR3nt: TGCGCCAGCAGCCAGGAAAGATTACTGTTTTTT
CDR3aa: CASSQERLLFF

j_gene: TRBJ2-7
d_gene: TRBD1
abundance: NA
v_gene: TRBV5-6
len: 15
CDR3nt: TGTGCCAGCAGCTGGAGGACAGGAGGTAGTTACGAGCAGTACTTC
CDR3aa: CASSWRTGGSYEQYF